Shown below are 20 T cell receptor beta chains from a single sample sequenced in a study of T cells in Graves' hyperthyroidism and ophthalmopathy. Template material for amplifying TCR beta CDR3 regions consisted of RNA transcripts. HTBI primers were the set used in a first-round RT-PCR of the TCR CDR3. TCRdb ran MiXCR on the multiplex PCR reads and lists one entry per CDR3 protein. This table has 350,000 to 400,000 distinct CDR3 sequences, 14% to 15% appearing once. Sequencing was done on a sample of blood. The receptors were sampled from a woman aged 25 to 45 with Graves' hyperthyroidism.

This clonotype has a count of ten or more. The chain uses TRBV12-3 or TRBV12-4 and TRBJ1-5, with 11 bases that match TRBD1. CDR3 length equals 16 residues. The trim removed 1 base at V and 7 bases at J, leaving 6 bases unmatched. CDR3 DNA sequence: TGTGCCAGCAGTTTAGTTAGGACAGGGGGCGGACAGCCCCAGCATTTT. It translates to CASSLVRTGGGQPQHF.

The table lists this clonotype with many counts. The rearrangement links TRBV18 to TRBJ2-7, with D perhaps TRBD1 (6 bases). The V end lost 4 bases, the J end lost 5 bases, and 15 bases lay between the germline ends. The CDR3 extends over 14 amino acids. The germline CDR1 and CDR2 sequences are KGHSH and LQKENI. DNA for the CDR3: TGTGCCAGCTCACGCCAGCGACAGGCCAACGAGCAGTACTTC. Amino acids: CASSRQRQANEQYF.

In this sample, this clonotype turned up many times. The CDR3, as DNA: TGTGCCAGCTCACCTCAACAACAGGCAAATGAGCAGTTCTTC. As protein: CASSPQQQANEQFF. The chain combines TRBV18 with TRBJ2-1, with D possibly matching TRBD1 (5 bases). The CDR3 has 14 residues. The V and J ends lost 3 bases and 7 bases respectively, with 13 bases between them. Germline V gene lookup returns CDR1 KGHSH and CDR2 LQKENI.

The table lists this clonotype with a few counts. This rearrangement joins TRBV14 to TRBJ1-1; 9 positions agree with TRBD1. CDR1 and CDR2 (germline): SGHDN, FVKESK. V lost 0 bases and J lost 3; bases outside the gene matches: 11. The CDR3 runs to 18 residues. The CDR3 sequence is CASSQDRGTGNVYTEAFF. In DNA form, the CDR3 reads TGTGCCAGCAGCCAAGATAGAGGGACAGGGAATGTATACACTGAAGCTTTCTTT.

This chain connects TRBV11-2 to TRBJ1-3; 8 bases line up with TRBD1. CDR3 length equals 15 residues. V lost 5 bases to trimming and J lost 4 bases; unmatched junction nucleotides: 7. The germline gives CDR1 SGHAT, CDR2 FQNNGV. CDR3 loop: CASSQPGTGGNTIYF. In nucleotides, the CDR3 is TGTGCCAGCAGCCAGCCTGGGACAGGCGGAAACACCATATATTTT.

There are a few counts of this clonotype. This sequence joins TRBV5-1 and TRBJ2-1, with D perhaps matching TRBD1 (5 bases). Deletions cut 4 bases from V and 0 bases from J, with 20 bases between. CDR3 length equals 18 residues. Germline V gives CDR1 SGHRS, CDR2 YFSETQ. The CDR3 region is CASSPTLNRQRSYNEQFF. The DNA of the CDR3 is TGCGCCAGCAGCCCCACCCTAAACCGACAGCGCTCCTACAATGAGCAGTTCTTC.

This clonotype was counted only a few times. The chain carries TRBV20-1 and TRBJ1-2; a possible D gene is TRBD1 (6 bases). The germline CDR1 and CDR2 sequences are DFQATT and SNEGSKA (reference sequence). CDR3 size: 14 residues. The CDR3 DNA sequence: TGCAATCTGGACAGTTCCCTTACTAACTATGGCTACACCTTC. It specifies CNLDSSLTNYGYTF.

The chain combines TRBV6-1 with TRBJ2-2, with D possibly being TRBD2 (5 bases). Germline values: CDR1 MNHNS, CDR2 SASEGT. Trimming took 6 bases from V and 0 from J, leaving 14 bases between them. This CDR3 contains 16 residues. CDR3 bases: TGTGCCAGCAGGGCGGAACTACTAGCGAACACCGGGGAGCTGTTTTTT. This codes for CASRAELLANTGELFF.

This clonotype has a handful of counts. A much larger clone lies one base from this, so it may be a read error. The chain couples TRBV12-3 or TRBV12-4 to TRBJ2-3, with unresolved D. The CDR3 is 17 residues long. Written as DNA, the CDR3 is TGTGCCATCAGTTTATTTCATAGCTCTGGGAGCACAGATACGCAGTATTTT. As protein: CAISLFHSSGSTDTQYF.

CDR3 in amino acids: CSAVGQTYGYTF. Here the CDR3 DNA reads TGCAGCGCGGTAGGACAGACGTATGGCTACACCTTC. The chain is built from TRBV29-1 and TRBJ1-2; D might be TRBD1 (6 bases). V lost 7 bases to trimming and J lost 5 bases, with 14 bases between them. Germline CDR1 reads SQVTM; CDR2 reads ANQGSEA. The CDR3 spans 12 residues.

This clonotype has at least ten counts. Here the CDR3 DNA reads TGTGCCAGCTCACGCATACAGGGGGGGAAATCCTACGAGCAGTACTTC. Translating it yields CASSRIQGGKSYEQYF. The chain recombines TRBV18 with TRBJ2-7; D may be TRBD1 (8 bases). Deletions cut 4 bases from V and 1 base from J, with 17 bases between. The germline V gene has CDR1 KGHSH and CDR2 LQKENI. This CDR3 contains 16 residues.

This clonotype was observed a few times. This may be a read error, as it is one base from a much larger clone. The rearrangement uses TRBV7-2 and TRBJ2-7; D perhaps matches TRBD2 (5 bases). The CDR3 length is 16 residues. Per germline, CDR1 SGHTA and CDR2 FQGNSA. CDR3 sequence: CASSPGSAISSYGQYF. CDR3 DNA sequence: TGTGCCAGCAGTCCGGGGTCCGCGATCAGCTCCTACGGGCAGTACTTC.

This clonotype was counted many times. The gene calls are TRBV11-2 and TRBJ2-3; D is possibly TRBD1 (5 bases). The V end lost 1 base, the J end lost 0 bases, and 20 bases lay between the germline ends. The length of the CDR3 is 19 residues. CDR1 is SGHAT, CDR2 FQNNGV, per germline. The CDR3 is CASSLVFSVRASSTDTQYF. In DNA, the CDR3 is TGTGCCAGCAGCTTAGTTTTTAGTGTCAGGGCCTCCAGCACAGATACGCAGTATTTT.

The CDR3 coding sequence is TGTGCCAGCAGTTGGCTAAGTTACAATGAGCAGTTCTTC. As protein: CASSWLSYNEQFF. V and J are TRBV27 and TRBJ2-1; D is ambiguous. V was clipped by 4 bases and J by 4 bases, with 8 bases between them. The length of the CDR3 is 13 residues. Looked up from germline, CDR1 is MNHEY and CDR2 is SMNVEV (reference sequence).

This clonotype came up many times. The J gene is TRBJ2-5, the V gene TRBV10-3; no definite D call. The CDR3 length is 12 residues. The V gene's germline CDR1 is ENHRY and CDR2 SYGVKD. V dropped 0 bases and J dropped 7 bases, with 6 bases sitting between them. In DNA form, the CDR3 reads TGTGCCATCAGTGAGTCGCAAAGGACCCAGTACTTC. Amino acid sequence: CAISESQRTQYF.

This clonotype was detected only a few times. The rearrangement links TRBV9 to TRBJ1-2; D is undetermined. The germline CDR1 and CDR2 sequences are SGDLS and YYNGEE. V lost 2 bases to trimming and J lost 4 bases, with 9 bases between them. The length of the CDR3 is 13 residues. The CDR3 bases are TGTGCCAGCAGCGTTGAGGGTGGCTATGGCTACACCTTC. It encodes CASSVEGGYGYTF. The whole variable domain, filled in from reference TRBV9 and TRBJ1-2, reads DSGVTQTPKHLITATGQRVTLRCSPRSGDLSVYWYQQSLDQGLQFLIQYYNGEERAKGNILERFSAQQFPDLHSELNLSSLELGDSALYFCASSVEGGYGYTFGSGTRLTVV.

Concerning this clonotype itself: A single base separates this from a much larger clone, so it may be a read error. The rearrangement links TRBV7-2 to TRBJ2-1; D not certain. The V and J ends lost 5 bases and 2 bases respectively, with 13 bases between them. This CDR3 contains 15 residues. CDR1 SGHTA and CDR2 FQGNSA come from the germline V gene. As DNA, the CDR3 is TGTGCCAGCAGCGAAGGAGCAGCCCCCTACAATGAGCAGTTCTTC. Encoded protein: CASSEGAAPYNEQFF.

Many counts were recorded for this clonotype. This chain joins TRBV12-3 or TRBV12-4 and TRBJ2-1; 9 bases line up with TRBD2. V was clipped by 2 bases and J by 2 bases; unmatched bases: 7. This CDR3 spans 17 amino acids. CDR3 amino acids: CASSLLWREGPYNEQFF. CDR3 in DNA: TGTGCCAGCAGTTTACTTTGGCGGGAGGGTCCCTACAATGAGCAGTTCTTC.

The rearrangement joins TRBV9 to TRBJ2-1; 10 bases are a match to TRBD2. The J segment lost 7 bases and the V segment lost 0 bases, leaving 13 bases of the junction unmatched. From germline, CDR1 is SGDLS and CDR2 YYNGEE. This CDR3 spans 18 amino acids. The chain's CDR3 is CASSVGGIAGGVENEQFF. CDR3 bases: TGTGCCAGCAGCGTAGGGGGTATAGCGGGAGGCGTAGAAAATGAGCAGTTCTTC.

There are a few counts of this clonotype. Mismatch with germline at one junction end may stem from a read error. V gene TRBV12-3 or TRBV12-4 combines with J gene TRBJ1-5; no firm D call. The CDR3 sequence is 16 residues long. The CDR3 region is CASSLTRGQSNRPQHF. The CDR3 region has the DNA TGTGCCAGCAGTCTAACCAGAGGCCAGAGCAATCGGCCCCAGCATTTT.